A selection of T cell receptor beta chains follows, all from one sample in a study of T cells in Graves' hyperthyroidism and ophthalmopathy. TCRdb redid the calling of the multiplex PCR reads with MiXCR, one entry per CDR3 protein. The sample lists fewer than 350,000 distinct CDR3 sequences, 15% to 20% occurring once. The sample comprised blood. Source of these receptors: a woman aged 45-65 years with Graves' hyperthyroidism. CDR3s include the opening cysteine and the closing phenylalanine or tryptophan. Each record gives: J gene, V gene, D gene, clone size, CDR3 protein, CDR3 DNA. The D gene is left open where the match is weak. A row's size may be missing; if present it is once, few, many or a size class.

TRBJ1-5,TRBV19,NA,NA,CASSLPIIAQPQHF,TGTGCCAGTAGCCTCCCGATAATAGCTCAGCCCCAGCATTTT
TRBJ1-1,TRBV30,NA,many,CAWSTGRWAGNTEAFF,TGTGCCTGGAGTACCGGCAGGTGGGCGGGGAACACTGAAGCTTTCTTT
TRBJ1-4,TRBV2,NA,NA,CASMGTYATNEKLFF,TGTGCCAGCATGGGGACTTACGCAACTAATGAAAAACTGTTTTTT
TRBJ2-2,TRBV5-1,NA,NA,CASSLARRGDTGELFF,TGCGCCAGCAGCTTGGCCCGGCGGGGAGACACCGGGGAGCTGTTTTTT
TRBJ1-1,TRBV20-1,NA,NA,CSASSLRGGTEAFF,TGCAGTGCTAGCTCTCTCAGGGGCGGGACTGAAGCTTTCTTT
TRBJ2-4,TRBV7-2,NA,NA,CASSLSGVPKNIQYF,TGTGCCAGCAGCTTGTCCGGGGTCCCCAAAAACATTCAGTACTTC
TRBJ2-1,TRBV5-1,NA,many,CASSLGDGAEQFF,TGCGCCAGCAGCTTGGGAGACGGAGCTGAGCAGTTCTTC
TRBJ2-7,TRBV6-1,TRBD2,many,CASREFPGGRDEQYF,TGTGCCAGCAGAGAATTTCCGGGAGGTAGGGACGAGCAGTACTTC
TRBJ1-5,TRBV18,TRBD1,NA,CASSRGQGGMQPQHF,TGTGCCAGCTCACGAGGACAGGGAGGGATGCAGCCCCAGCATTTT
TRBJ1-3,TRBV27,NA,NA,CASRTGGDTIYF,TGTGCCAGCCGAACGGGGGGGGACACCATATATTTT
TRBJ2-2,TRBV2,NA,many,CASSERESPGELFF,TGTGCCAGCAGTGAGCGAGAGAGTCCCGGGGAGCTGTTTTTT
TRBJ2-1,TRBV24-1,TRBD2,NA,CATSVASGAQGQFF,TGTGCCACCAGTGTTGCTAGCGGGGCCCAGGGGCAGTTCTTC
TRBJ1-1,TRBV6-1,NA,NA,CASLPTRNTEAFF,TGTGCCAGCTTACCAACGCGGAACACTGAAGCTTTCTTT
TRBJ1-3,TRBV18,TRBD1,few,CASSKDRRSGNTIYF,TGTGCCAGCTCAAAGGACAGGAGATCTGGAAACACCATATATTTT
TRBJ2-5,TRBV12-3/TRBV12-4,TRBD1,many,CASSPGTGRQETQYF,TGTGCCAGCAGCCCCGGGACAGGGAGACAAGAGACCCAGTACTTC
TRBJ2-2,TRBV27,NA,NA,CASRAFGELFF,TGTGCCAGCAGGGCGTTCGGGGAGCTGTTTTTT
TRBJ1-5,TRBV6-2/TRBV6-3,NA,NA,CAGSRGSNQPQHF,TGTGCCGGGAGCAGGGGTAGCAATCAGCCCCAGCATTTT
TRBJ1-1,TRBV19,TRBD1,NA,CASTRDRTNTEAFF,TGTGCCAGTACACGGGACAGGACCAACACTGAAGCTTTCTTT
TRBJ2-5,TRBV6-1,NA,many,CASSVGEGQETQYF,TGTGCCAGCAGTGTCGGAGAGGGCCAAGAGACCCAGTACTTC
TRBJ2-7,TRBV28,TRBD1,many,CASSGPDRISYEQYF,TGTGCCAGCAGTGGACCGGACAGGATCTCCTACGAGCAGTACTTC
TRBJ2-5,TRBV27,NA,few,CASSLSRQYQETQYF,TGTGCCAGCAGTTTGTCTCGCCAGTACCAAGAGACCCAGTACTTC
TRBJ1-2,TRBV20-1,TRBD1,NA,CSATTSGQGETLNYGYTF,TGCAGTGCTACGACGTCTGGACAGGGGGAAACCCTTAACTATGGCTACACCTTC